The 5 T cell receptor beta chains in this list originate from one sample, sequenced in a study of shared clonotypes between healthy human individuals. TCRdb keeps only in-frame clones here, not all; method: immunoSEQ multiplex PCR. This sample has 2.5 million or so clones; approximately 94% occur once, and the top ten carry about 0.13%. The sequencing sample was made of naive CD4+ T cells sorted from blood. Subset in this sample: CD45RA+ positively selected. The source of these receptors is a man aged 18-30 years in good health.

This chain connects TRBV11-3 to TRBJ2-3; TRBD2 agrees at 9 bases. Germline lookup yields CDR1 SGHNT and CDR2 YENEEA. J lost 4 bases, V lost 4 bases, and 9 bases had no gene match. The CDR3 has 16 residues. CDR3 bases: TGTGCCAGCAGCTCCGCGGCGGGAGGGCAGTCAGATACGCAGTATTTT. This codes for CASSSAAGGQSDTQYF.

This chain's CDR3 is CATSSFGQGAGELFF. The CDR3, as DNA: TGTGCCACCAGCAGCTTTGGACAGGGGGCCGGGGAGCTGTTTTTT. The chain combines TRBV15 with TRBJ2-2; 10 nucleotides align to TRBD1. Germline V gives CDR1 LNHNV, CDR2 YYDKDF (reference sequence). The J segment lost 6 bases and the V segment lost 3 bases, leaving 4 bases of the junction unmatched. The CDR3 totals 15 residues.

The CDR3 bases are TGTGCCAGTAGTCTTCTCCCGACTAGCGGGAGGAACGAGCAGTACTTC. Its translation: CASSLLPTSGRNEQYF. The rearrangement joins TRBV19 to TRBJ2-7; 13 bases are a match to TRBD2. CDR3 length: 16 amino acids. V lost 5 bases and J lost 5; bases outside the gene matches: 9. Germline V gives CDR1 LNHDA, CDR2 SQIVND (reference sequence).

V and J are TRBV9 and TRBJ2-1; D gene uncertain. The germline V gene has CDR1 SGDLS and CDR2 YYNGEE. This CDR3 spans 15 amino acids. V was pared by 0 bases and J by 3 bases, with 10 bases between. CDR3 residues: CASSVDTASYNEQFF. The CDR3 nucleotides are TGTGCCAGCAGCGTAGATACCGCCAGCTACAATGAGCAGTTCTTC.

The chain is built from TRBV7-9 and TRBJ2-3, with 7 bases that match TRBD2. The germline gives CDR1 SEHNR, CDR2 FQNEAQ (reference sequence). The CDR3 is made up of 16 amino acids. V shed 5 bases and J 9 bases; nucleotides not matched to a gene: 17. In DNA form, the CDR3 reads TGTGCCAGCAGCCCCCTGGTGGCGGGAGCAGGAGGAACGCAGTATTTT. Amino acids: CASSPLVAGAGGTQYF.